These 32 T cell receptor beta chains originate from one sample sequenced in a study of T cells after yellow fever vaccination. TCRdb fed the 5' RACE reads into MiXCR, producing one record per CDR3 protein. The table includes around 300,000 distinct CDR3 sequences, 3.5% to 5% detected once. Sequencing was performed on PBMCs, taken 15 days after the yellow fever booster vaccination. All receptors come from a man in his late teens or twenties who received the YFV17D yellow fever vaccine.

This clonotype showed up just a few times. The CDR3 nucleotides are TGTGCCAGCTCGTCCGGGACAGCTCGCACCGGGGAGCTGTTTTTT. It encodes CASSSGTARTGELFF. V is TRBV18 and J is TRBJ2-2; 7 bases align to TRBD1. Per the germline V gene, CDR1 is KGHSH and CDR2 is LQKENI. The J segment lost 4 bases and the V segment lost 6 bases, leaving 8 bases of the junction unmatched. The CDR3 totals 15 residues.

V is TRBV7-2 and J is TRBJ2-2; D remains ambiguous. The CDR3 totals 15 residues. Trimming removed 0 bases at V and 5 bases at J, with 10 bases between. CDR1 and CDR2 (germline): SGHTA, FQGNSA. The CDR3 loop is CASSLAPRGTGELFF. Here the CDR3 DNA reads TGTGCCAGCAGCTTAGCGCCGCGTGGGACCGGGGAGCTGTTTTTT. Complete variable domain (other parts from reference TRBV7-2 and TRBJ2-2): GAGVSQSPSNKVTEKGKDVELRCDPISGHTALYWYRQSLGQGLEFLIYFQGNSAPDKSGLPSDRFSAERTGGSVSTLTIQRTQQEDSAVYLCASSLAPRGTGELFFGEGSRLTVL.

This clonotype has only a few counts. The chain recombines TRBV12-3 or TRBV12-4 with TRBJ1-2; D might be TRBD1 (5 bases). The CDR3 consists of 14 residues. V lost 3 bases, J lost 3 bases, and 11 bases lay in between. DNA for the CDR3: TGTGCCAGCAGTTTCGACCCGACAGACTATGGCTACACCTTC. As protein: CASSFDPTDYGYTF.

The chain uses TRBV20-1 and TRBJ1-2; D gene unclear. The ends were cut back, 1 base at V and 7 bases at J, with 10 bases in the middle. The V gene's germline CDR1 is DFQATT and CDR2 SNEGSKA (reference sequence). This CDR3 has 12 residues. In nucleotides, the CDR3 is TGCAGTGCTAGAGTCGCCGCAGGTGGCTACACCTTC. It specifies CSARVAAGGYTF.

This clonotype was seen ten or more times. V is TRBV7-9 and J is TRBJ2-7; D unclear. Germline loops: CDR1 SEHNR, CDR2 FQNEAQ (reference sequence). The CDR3 totals 12 residues. Trimming took 5 bases from V and 6 from J, leaving 11 bases between them. In nucleotides, the CDR3 is TGTGCCAGCAGCCAACCCGTGGGCGAGCAGTACTTC. Translated, it gives CASSQPVGEQYF. Based on the CDR3 plus reference TRBV7-9 and TRBJ2-7, the full variable domain is DTGVSQNPRHKITKRGQNVTFRCDPISEHNRLYWYRQTLGQGPEFLTYFQNEAQLEKSRLLSDRFSAERPKGSFSTLEIQRTEQGDSAMYLCASSQPVGEQYFGPGTRLTVT.

V usage is TRBV3-1 and J usage is TRBJ2-1; tentative D call: TRBD2 (6 bases). Trimming pared 3 bases from V and 12 bases from J, leaving 18 bases between. CDR1 is LGHDT and CDR2 is YNNKEL in the germline V gene (reference sequence). The CDR3 totals 14 residues. The DNA for the CDR3 is TGTGCCAGCAGCCACGCGGGAAACTTGGAGGGGCAGTTCTTC. Encoded protein: CASSHAGNLEGQFF.

V gene TRBV6-2 or TRBV6-3 combines with J gene TRBJ1-1; D gene ambiguous. The V end lost 2 bases, the J end lost 3 bases, and 13 bases lay between the germline ends. Germline CDR1 reads MNHEY; CDR2 reads SVGEGT. The CDR3 has 15 residues. The CDR3 DNA reads as TGTGCCAGCAGTTACGTACAAGATTGGGACACTGAAGCTTTCTTT. It translates to CASSYVQDWDTEAFF.

In this sample, this clonotype turned up a few times. The rearrangement links TRBV5-6 to TRBJ1-5; D is possibly TRBD1 (5 bases). Germline loops: CDR1 SGHDT, CDR2 YYEEEE. This CDR3 comprises 16 residues. V lost 4 bases and J 3 bases, leaving 17 bases between the germline ends. The CDR3 nucleotides are TGTGCCAGCAGCACGGGACCCATGGATGACAATCAGCCCCAGCATTTT. This translates into CASSTGPMDDNQPQHF.

This clonotype has at least ten counts. J is TRBJ2-1 and V is TRBV27; 13 bases are shared with TRBD2. Unmatched junction bases numbered 6, after V lost 7 bases and J lost 9 bases. This CDR3 region has 14 residues. CDR1 MNHEY and CDR2 SMNVEV come from the germline V gene (reference sequence). The CDR3 protein is CASKTSGGLVEQFF. CDR3 DNA: TGTGCCAGCAAGACTAGCGGGGGGCTGGTTGAGCAGTTCTTC.

At least ten counts were recorded for this clonotype. This chain connects TRBV5-1 to TRBJ1-6, with 8 positions matching TRBD1. The CDR3 covers 15 residues. Trimming at V came to 3 bases and at J to 7 bases, leaving 6 bases not matched to a gene. The germline V gene encodes CDR1 SGHRS and CDR2 YFSETQ. The CDR3 is CASSYRTGTNSPLHF. The CDR3 DNA reads as TGCGCCAGCAGCTACAGGACAGGGACGAATTCACCCCTCCACTTT.

This clonotype was detected ten times or more. The rearrangement links TRBV28 to TRBJ1-4, with D perhaps TRBD1 (5 bases). The germline V and J ends were trimmed by 3 bases and 7 bases, with 12 bases remaining between them. The CDR3 totals 14 residues. Germline V gene data show CDR1 as MDHEN and CDR2 as SYDVKM. As DNA, the CDR3 is TGTGCCAGCAGTTTGCCCGGGGGAGGTGAAAAACTGTTTTTT. Its translation: CASSLPGGGEKLFF.

The chain joins TRBV6-2 or TRBV6-3 to TRBJ1-3; D ambiguous. There are 15 residues in the CDR3. V was cut by 0 bases and J by 0 bases, with 6 bases left in between. Germline values: CDR1 MNHEY, CDR2 SVGEGT. The DNA for the CDR3 is TGTGCCAGCAGTTACTCACCAGCCTCTGGAAACACCATATATTTT. Amino acid sequence: CASSYSPASGNTIYF.

The chain employs TRBV5-1 and TRBJ2-3, with TRBD1 matching 8 bases. CDR3 length: 14 residues. Per the germline V gene, CDR1 is SGHRS and CDR2 is YFSETQ. V shed 4 bases, J shed 4 bases, and the junction held 5 bases outside the gene matches. In DNA, the CDR3 is TGCGCCAGCAGCCACGGACAGGGCGCAGATACGCAGTATTTT. Translated, it gives CASSHGQGADTQYF.

The chain recombines TRBV5-4 with TRBJ2-1, with unresolved D. The CDR3 runs to 13 residues. Trimming removed 0 bases at V and 7 bases at J, with 8 bases between. The germline CDR1 and CDR2 sequences are SGHNT and YYREEE (reference sequence). CDR3: CASSLATANEQFF. CDR3 bases: TGTGCCAGCAGCTTGGCCACAGCAAATGAGCAGTTCTTC.

This clonotype was observed many times. V is TRBV12-3 or TRBV12-4 and J is TRBJ2-4; TRBD1 matches 7 bases. J lost 11 bases, V lost 6 bases, and 4 bases had no gene match. The CDR3 sequence is 11 residues long. CDR3 amino acids: CASSLQGFQYF. CDR3 DNA sequence: TGTGCCAGCAGCCTACAGGGGTTTCAGTACTTC.

This chain uses TRBV20-1 with TRBJ2-3; D is unclear. V shed 7 bases and J shed 0 bases, with 11 bases lying between them. The germline CDR1 and CDR2 sequences are DFQATT and SNEGSKA (reference sequence). The CDR3 has 13 amino acids. The CDR3 nucleotides read TGCAGTGTGGCATACCCTAGCACAGATACGCAGTATTTT. It specifies CSVAYPSTDTQYF.

This clonotype was recorded a few times. The rearrangement links TRBV27 to TRBJ1-5; TRBD1 might be the D (6 bases). Looked up from germline, CDR1 is MNHEY and CDR2 is SMNVEV (reference sequence). The germline V and J ends were trimmed by 6 bases and 0 bases, with 21 bases remaining between them. The CDR3 length is 18 residues. The DNA for the CDR3 is TGTGCCAGCAGAAGTACAGGGTTTGCTTCGGATAGCAATCAGCCCCAGCATTTT. This codes for CASRSTGFASDSNQPQHF.

The V call is TRBV28, the J call TRBJ2-7, with D possibly being TRBD2 (5 bases). V lost 4 bases and J 0 bases, leaving 10 bases between the germline ends. The germline V gene encodes CDR1 MDHEN and CDR2 SYDVKM. CDR3 size: 14 residues. The CDR3, as DNA: TGTGCCAGCAGTTCACTAGGGAGCTCCTACGAGCAGTACGTC. Its translation is CASSSLGSSYEQYV.

This clonotype came up many times. The J gene is TRBJ2-4, the V gene TRBV20-1; TRBD1 might be the D (6 bases). The CDR3 length is 16 residues. CDR1 is DFQATT, CDR2 SNEGSKA, per germline (reference sequence). The V and J ends lost 0 bases and 0 bases respectively, with 12 bases between them. This CDR3 reads CSARDLGALAKNIQYF. For the CDR3, the DNA is TGCAGTGCTAGAGATTTGGGGGCCCTAGCCAAAAACATTCAGTACTTC.

This clonotype was recorded many times. The chain has TRBV5-1 and TRBJ1-1, with no clear D. Trimming took 4 bases from V and 1 from J, leaving 11 bases between them. The CDR3 spans 14 residues. CDR1 and CDR2 (germline): SGHRS, YFSETQ. CDR3 sequence: CASSVLTPNTEAFF. In DNA form, the CDR3 reads TGCGCCAGCAGCGTCCTGACGCCGAACACTGAAGCTTTCTTT. Drawing the rest from reference TRBV5-1 and TRBJ1-1, the complete variable domain is KAGVTQTPRYLIKTRGQQVTLSCSPISGHRSVSWYQQTPGQGLQFLFEYFSETQRNKGNFPGRFSGRQFSNSRSEMNVSTLELGDSALYLCASSVLTPNTEAFFGQGTRLTVV.

This clonotype appeared many times. V is TRBV15 and J is TRBJ1-1; D is uncertain. The CDR3 is 13 residues long. Deletions cut 3 bases from V and 3 bases from J, with 8 bases between. CDR1 and CDR2 from the germline V gene are LNHNV and YYDKDF (reference sequence). This chain's CDR3 is CATSSRHDTEAFF. The CDR3 DNA sequence: TGTGCCACCAGCAGCCGCCATGACACTGAAGCTTTCTTT.

This clonotype was picked up many times. V usage is TRBV29-1 and J usage is TRBJ2-3, with D hard to call. Trimming pared 6 bases from V and 0 bases from J, leaving 10 bases between. The CDR3 length is 13 residues. Germline CDR1 and CDR2: SQVTM and ANQGSEA. CDR3 loop: CSVQPRSTDTQYF. The CDR3, as DNA: TGCAGCGTCCAGCCCAGAAGCACAGATACGCAGTATTTT.

This clonotype showed up many times. V gene TRBV7-9 combines with J gene TRBJ2-3; 7 bases match TRBD2. The CDR3 contains 17 residues. Germline-derived CDR1 and CDR2 are SEHNR and FQNEAQ (reference sequence). V lost 6 bases, J lost 6 bases, and 18 bases stayed unmatched. Written as DNA, the CDR3 is TGTGCCAGCAGGACCAGCGGTCGCGGGGGTTCTTTGGATACGCAGTATTTT. As protein: CASRTSGRGGSLDTQYF.

This clonotype was recorded many times. The chain recombines TRBV7-9 with TRBJ1-2, with a weak D call TRBD1 (5 bases). V was shortened by 1 base and J by 5 bases, with 11 bases between the two germline ends. The CDR3 is 14 amino acids. Looked up from germline, CDR1 is SEHNR and CDR2 is FQNEAQ (reference sequence). CDR3 nucleotides: TGTGCCAGCAGCTTAGGACAGAACACTTATGGCTACACCTTC. Translated, it gives CASSLGQNTYGYTF.

The rearrangement joins TRBV5-4 to TRBJ2-1; possibly TRBD2 for D (6 bases). With 3 bases removed from V and 3 bases from J, the gap between germline ends came to 13 bases. The CDR3 is made up of 15 amino acids. Germline V gives CDR1 SGHNT, CDR2 YYREEE (reference sequence). CDR3 region: CASSYTRDFYNEQFF. The CDR3 DNA reads TGTGCCAGCAGCTATACCCGGGACTTCTACAATGAGCAGTTCTTC.

This clonotype was seen many times. The rearrangement joins TRBV6-5 to TRBJ1-5; possibly TRBD1 for D (5 bases). CDR1 MNHEY and CDR2 SVGAGI come from the germline V gene. This CDR3 spans 15 amino acids. The germline V and J ends were trimmed by 6 bases and 2 bases, with 14 bases remaining between them. The CDR3 here is CASRIQGEGNQPQHF. In nucleotides, the CDR3 is TGTGCCAGCAGAATTCAGGGAGAGGGCAATCAGCCCCAGCATTTT.

V and J are TRBV5-1 and TRBJ1-1, with 8 nucleotides matching TRBD1. CDR1 and CDR2 from the germline V gene are SGHRS and YFSETQ. CDR3 size: 14 residues. Unmatched junction bases numbered 5, after V lost 3 bases and J lost 4 bases. The CDR3: CASSSADRVTEAFF. CDR3 nucleotides: TGCGCCAGCAGCTCCGCGGACAGGGTCACTGAAGCTTTCTTT.

This clonotype was recorded at least ten times. V and J are TRBV9 and TRBJ2-1; weak D call: TRBD2 (6 bases). The CDR3 totals 16 residues. Germline loops: CDR1 SGDLS, CDR2 YYNGEE. V gave up 4 bases and J gave up 1 base, with 15 bases separating them. CDR3 residues: CASSPPGGLSYNEQFF. For the CDR3, the DNA is TGTGCCAGCAGCCCGCCCGGGGGTTTGTCCTACAATGAGCAGTTCTTC.

This clonotype was seen at least ten times. The chain combines TRBV7-9 with TRBJ1-1; D not certain. V was pared by 4 bases and J by 4 bases, with 4 bases between. The CDR3 is 11 amino acids. CDR1 and CDR2 (germline): SEHNR, FQNEAQ (reference sequence). The CDR3 DNA follows: TGTGCCAGCAGCTGGGCCACTGAAGCTTTCTTT. Its protein is CASSWATEAFF.

This clonotype was seen ten or more times. The chain joins TRBV5-1 to TRBJ2-5, with 11 bases lining up with TRBD2. CDR3 length: 15 amino acids. Per the germline V gene, CDR1 is SGHRS and CDR2 is YFSETQ. Unmatched junction bases numbered 7, after V lost 4 bases and J lost 5 bases. CDR3 coding DNA: TGCGCCAGCAGCGGCACTAGCGGGGGCCTGGAGACCCAGTACTTC. Residues: CASSGTSGGLETQYF.

This clonotype was seen ten or more times. This rearrangement joins TRBV20-1 to TRBJ1-6; the match to TRBD1 covers 7 bases. Trimming removed 5 bases from V and 7 bases from J; junction bases left unmatched: 5. Germline CDR1 DFQATT, CDR2 SNEGSKA (reference sequence). The CDR3 loop spans 13 amino acids. The CDR3 loop reads CSAQGTVNSPLHF. CDR3 DNA sequence: TGCAGTGCTCAAGGGACAGTCAATTCACCCCTCCACTTT.

Turning to this clonotype: This clone may be a read error of a much larger clone one base away. The J gene is TRBJ2-2, the V gene TRBV4-1; D perhaps matches TRBD2 (5 bases). The CDR3 covers 17 residues. Germline values: CDR1 MGHRA, CDR2 YSYEKL. The CDR3 nucleotides read TGCGCCAGCAGCCAAGAGGTAGTCCCGCGCACCACCGGGGAGCCGTTTTTT. Translation: CASSQEVVPRTTGEPFF.